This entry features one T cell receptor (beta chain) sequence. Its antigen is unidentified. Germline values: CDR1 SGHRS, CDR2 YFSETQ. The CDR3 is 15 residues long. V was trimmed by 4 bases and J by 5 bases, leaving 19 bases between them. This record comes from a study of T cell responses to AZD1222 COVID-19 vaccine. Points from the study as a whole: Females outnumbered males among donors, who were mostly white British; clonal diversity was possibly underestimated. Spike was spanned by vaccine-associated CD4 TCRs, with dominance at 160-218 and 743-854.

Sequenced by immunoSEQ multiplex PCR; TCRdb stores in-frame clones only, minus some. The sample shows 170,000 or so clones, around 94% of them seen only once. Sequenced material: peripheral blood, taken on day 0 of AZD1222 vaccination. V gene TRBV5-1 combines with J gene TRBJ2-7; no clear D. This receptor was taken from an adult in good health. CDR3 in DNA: TGCGCCAGCAGCCCCTTGGCCGGATTCCCCCACGAGCAGTACTTC. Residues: CASSPLAGFPHEQYF.